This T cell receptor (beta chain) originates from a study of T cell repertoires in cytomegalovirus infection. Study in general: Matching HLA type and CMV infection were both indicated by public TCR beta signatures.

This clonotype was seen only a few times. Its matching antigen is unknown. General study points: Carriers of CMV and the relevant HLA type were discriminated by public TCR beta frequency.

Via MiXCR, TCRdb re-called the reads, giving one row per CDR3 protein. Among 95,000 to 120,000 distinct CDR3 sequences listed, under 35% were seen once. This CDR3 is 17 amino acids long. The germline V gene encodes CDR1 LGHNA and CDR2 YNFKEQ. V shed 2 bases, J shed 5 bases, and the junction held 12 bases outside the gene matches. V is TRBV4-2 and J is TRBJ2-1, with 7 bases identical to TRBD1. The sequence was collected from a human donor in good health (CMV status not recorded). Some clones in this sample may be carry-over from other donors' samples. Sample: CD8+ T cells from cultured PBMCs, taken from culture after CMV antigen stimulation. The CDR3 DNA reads TGTGCCAGCAGCCAAAACCCCGGGACAGATTATGACAATGAGCAGTTCTTC. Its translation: CASSQNPGTDYDNEQFF.